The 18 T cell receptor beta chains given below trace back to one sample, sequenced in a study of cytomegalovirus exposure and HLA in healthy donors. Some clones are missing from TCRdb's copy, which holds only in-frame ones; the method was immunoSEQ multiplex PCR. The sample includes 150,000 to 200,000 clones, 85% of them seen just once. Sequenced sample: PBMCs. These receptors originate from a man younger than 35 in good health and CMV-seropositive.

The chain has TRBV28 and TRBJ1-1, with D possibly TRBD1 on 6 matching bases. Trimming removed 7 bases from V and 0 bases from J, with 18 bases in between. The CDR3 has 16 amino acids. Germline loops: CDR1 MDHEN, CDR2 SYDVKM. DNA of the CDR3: TGTGCCAGCATGCCGCTCAAAGGACAGATGAACACTGAAGCTTTCTTT. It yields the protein CASMPLKGQMNTEAFF.

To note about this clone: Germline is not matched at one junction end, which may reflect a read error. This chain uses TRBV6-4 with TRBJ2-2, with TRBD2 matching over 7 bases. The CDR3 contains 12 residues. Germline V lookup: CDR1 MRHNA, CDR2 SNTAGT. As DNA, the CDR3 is TGTGCCAGCAGACCTGGCAGCGGGGAGCCGTTTTTT. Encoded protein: CASRPGSGEPFF.

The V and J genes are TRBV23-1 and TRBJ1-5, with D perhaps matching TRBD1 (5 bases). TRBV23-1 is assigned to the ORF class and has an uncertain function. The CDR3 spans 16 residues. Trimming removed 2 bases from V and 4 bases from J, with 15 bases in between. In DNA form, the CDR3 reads TGCGCCAGCAGTCAACCGGGGGGGAAGCCAAATCAGCCCCAGCATTTT. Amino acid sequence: CASSQPGGKPNQPQHF.

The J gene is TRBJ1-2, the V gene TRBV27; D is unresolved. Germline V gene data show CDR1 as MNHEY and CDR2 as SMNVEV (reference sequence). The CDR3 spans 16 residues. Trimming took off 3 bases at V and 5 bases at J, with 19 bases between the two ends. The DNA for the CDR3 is TGTGCCAGCAGTTTGGGGAGCCCCCTCTATGGATATGGCTACACCTTC. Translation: CASSLGSPLYGYGYTF.

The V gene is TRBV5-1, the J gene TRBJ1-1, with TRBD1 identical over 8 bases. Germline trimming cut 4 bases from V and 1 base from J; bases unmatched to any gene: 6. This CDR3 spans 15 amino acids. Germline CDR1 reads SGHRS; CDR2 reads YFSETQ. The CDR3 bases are TGCGCCAGCAGCCTAGATGGACAGGGGAACACTGAAGCTTTCTTT. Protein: CASSLDGQGNTEAFF.

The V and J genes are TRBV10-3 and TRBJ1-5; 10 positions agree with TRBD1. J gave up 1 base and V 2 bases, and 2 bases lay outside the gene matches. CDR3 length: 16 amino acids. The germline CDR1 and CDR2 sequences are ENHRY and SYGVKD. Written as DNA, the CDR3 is TGTGCCATCAGTGAGGGGGGACAGGGGAGCAATCAGCCCCAGCATTTT. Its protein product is CAISEGGQGSNQPQHF.

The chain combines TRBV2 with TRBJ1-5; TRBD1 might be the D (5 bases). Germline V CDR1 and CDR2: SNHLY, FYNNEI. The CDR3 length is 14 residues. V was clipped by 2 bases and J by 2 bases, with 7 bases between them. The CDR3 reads CASSEQGRNQPQHF. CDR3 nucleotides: TGTGCCAGCAGTGAACAGGGTCGCAATCAGCCCCAGCATTTT.

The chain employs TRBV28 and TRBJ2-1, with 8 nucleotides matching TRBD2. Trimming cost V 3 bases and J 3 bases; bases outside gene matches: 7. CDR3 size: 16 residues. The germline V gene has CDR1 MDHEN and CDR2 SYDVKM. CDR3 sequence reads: CASSLVAGGLYNEQFF. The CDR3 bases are TGTGCCAGCAGTTTGGTTGCGGGGGGCCTCTACAATGAGCAGTTCTTC.

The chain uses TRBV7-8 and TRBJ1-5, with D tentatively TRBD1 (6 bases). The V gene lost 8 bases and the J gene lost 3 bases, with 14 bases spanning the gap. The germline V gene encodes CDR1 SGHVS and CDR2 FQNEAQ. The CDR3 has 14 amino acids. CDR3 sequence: CASSGGLLNQPQHF. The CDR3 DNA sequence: TGTGCCAGCTCCGGGGGGCTCCTCAATCAGCCCCAGCATTTT.

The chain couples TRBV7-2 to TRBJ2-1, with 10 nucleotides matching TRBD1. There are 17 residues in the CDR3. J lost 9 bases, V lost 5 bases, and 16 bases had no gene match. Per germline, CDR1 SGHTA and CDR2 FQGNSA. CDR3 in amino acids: CASSPTDRDRGAGEQFF. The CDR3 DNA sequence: TGTGCCAGCAGCCCGACAGACCGGGACAGGGGCGCCGGTGAGCAGTTCTTC.

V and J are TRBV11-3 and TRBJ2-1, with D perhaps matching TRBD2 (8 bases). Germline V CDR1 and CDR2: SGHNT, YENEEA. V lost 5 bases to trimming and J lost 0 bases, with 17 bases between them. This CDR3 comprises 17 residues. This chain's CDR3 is CASSPIAGQSSYNEQFF. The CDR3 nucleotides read TGTGCCAGCAGCCCCATAGCGGGACAGAGCTCCTACAATGAGCAGTTCTTC.

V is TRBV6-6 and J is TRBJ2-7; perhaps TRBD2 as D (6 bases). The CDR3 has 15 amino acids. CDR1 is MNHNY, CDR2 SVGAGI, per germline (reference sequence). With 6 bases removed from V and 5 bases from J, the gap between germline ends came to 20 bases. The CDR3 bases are TGTGCCAGCAGCCCCGGGACTCACGGGACCAACGAGCAGTACTTC. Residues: CASSPGTHGTNEQYF.

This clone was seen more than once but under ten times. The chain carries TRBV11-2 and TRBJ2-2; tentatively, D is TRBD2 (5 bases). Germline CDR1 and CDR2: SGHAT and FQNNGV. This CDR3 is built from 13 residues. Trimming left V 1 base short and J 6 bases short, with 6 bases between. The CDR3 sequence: CASSLGTPGELFF. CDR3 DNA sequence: TGTGCCAGCAGCTTAGGGACTCCCGGGGAGCTGTTTTTT.

The DNA of the CDR3 is TGCGCCAGCAGCTTGGGGCCAGGCACAGATACGCAGTATTTT. It codes for CASSLGPGTDTQYF. This sequence joins TRBV5-1 and TRBJ2-3, with D uncertain. The CDR3 has 14 residues. Trimming took 0 bases from V and 1 from J, leaving 6 bases between them. Germline V CDR1 and CDR2: SGHRS, YFSETQ.

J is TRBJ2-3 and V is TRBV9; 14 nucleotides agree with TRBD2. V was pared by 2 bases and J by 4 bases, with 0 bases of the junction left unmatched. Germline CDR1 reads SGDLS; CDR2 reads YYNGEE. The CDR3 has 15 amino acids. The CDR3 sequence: CASSVTSGGADTQYF. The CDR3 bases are TGTGCCAGCAGCGTGACTAGCGGGGGGGCAGATACGCAGTATTTT. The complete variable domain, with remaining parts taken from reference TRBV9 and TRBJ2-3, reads DSGVTQTPKHLITATGQRVTLRCSPRSGDLSVYWYQQSLDQGLQFLIQYYNGEERAKGNILERFSAQQFPDLHSELNLSSLELGDSALYFCASSVTSGGADTQYFGPGTRLTVL.

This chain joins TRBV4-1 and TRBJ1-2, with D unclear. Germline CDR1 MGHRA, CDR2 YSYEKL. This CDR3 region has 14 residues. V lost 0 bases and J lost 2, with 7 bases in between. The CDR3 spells CASSQDPENYGYTF. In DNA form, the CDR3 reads TGCGCCAGCAGCCAAGATCCGGAGAACTATGGCTACACCTTC.

The CDR3 loop reads CASSEGGTSGSYNEQFF. The DNA of the CDR3 is TGTGCCAGCAGTGAAGGGGGGACTAGCGGATCCTACAATGAGCAGTTCTTC. The gene calls are TRBV2 and TRBJ2-1, with 11 bases that match TRBD2. This CDR3 has 17 residues. Germline-derived CDR1 and CDR2 are SNHLY and FYNNEI. The V gene end was trimmed by 1 base and the J gene end by 1 base; junction bases not matched to a gene: 3.

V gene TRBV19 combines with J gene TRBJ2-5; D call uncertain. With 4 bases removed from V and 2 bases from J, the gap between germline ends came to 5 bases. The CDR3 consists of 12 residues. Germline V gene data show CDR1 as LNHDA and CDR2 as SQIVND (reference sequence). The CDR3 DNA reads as TGTGCCAGTAGTACTAGACAAGAGACCCAGTACTTC. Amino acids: CASSTRQETQYF.